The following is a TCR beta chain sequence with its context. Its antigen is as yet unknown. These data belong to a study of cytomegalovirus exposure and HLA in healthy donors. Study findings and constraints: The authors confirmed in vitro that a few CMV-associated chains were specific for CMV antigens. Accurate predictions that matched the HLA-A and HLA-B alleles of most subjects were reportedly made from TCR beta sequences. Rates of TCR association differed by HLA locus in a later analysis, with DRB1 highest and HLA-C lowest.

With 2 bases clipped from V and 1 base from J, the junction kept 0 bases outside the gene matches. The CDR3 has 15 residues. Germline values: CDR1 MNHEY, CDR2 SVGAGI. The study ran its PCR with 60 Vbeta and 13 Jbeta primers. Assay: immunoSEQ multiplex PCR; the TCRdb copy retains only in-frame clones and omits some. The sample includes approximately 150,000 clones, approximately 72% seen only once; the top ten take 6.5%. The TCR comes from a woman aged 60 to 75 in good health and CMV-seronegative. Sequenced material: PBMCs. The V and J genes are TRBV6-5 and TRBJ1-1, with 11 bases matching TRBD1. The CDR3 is CASSYGTGGNTEAFF. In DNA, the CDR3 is TGTGCCAGCAGTTACGGGACAGGGGGGAACACTGAAGCTTTCTTT.